This paragraph reports one T cell receptor (beta chain). The data originate from a study of shared clonotypes between healthy human individuals. In the study overall: Each donor contributed plates that comprised three CD4 naive, three CD4 memory, two CD8 naive and one CD8 memory.

Generated by immunoSEQ multiplex PCR, the TCRdb table keeps only in-frame clones and is missing some. Here the sample spans millions of clones, 90% to 95% being singletons. Naive CD8 cells lacked CD45RO and underwent positive selection for CCR7, leaving out terminally differentiated effector memory CD45RA+ cells. Only Caucasian adults living in Nashville, Tennessee served as donors. J gave up 7 bases and V 0 bases, and 12 bases lay outside the gene matches. This CDR3 has 18 amino acids. From germline, CDR1 is KGHSH and CDR2 LQKENI. Sequenced sample: naive CD8+ T cells from PBMCs. This chain connects TRBV18 to TRBJ2-1; 10 bases agree with TRBD1. This receptor was obtained from a man aged 18 to 30 in good health. Some clones in this sample may be carry-over from other donors' samples. The CDR3 sequence is CASSPPTYRDRGSNEQFF. CDR3 bases: TGTGCCAGCTCACCACCAACATACCGGGACAGGGGTAGTAATGAGCAGTTCTTC.